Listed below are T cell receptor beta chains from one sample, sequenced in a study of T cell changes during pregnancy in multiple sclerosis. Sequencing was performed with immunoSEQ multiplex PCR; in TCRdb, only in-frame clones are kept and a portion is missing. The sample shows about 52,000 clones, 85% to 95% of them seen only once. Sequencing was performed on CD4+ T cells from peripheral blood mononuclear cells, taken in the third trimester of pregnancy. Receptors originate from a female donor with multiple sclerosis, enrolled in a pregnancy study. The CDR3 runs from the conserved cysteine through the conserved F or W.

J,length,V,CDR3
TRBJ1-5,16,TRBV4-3,CASSQDRQQGRGTQHF
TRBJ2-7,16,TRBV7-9,CASSSLRTGYSYEQYF
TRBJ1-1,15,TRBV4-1,CASSPLGEANTEAFF
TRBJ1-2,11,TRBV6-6,CASRQGYGYTF
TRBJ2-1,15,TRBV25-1,CASSAGKGTLDEQFF
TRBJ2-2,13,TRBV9,CASSVARGGELFF
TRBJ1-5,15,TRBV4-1,CASSQEAGLVQPQHF
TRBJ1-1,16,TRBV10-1,CAKVGTGGLFSTEAFF
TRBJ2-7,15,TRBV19,CASREGVLSSYEQYF
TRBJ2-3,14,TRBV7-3,CASSSGGGTDTQYF
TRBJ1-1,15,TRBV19,CASRPSQWGGTEAFF
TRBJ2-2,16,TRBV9,CASSVESVSYTGELFF
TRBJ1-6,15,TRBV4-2,CASSQAGTGNSPLHF
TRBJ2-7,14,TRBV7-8,CASSPGRAGYEQYF
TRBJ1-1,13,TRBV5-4,CASSRGQHTEAFF
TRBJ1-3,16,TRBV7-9,CASSPRDRRSGNTIYF
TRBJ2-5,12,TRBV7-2,CASSSRRETQYF
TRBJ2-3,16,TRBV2,CARTARDRGGTDTQYF
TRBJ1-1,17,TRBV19,CASRQGASYVGNTEAFF
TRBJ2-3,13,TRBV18,CASSPLRTDTQYF
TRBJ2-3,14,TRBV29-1,CSARDRGYTDTQYF
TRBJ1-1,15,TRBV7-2,CASSRDRALNTEAFF
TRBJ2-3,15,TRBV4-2,CASSQEGGQTDTQYF
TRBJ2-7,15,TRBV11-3,CASSSGTGGLYEQYF
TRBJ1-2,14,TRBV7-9,CASSLALGGSGYTF
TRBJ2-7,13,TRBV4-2,CASSQVGLDEQYF
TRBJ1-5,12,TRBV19,CASTGGGQPQHF
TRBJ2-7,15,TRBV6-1,CASSVTSGGAWEQYF
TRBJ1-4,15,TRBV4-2,CASSQADRENEKLFF
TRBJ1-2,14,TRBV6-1,CASSSLGRDYGYTF
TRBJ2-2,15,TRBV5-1,CASSPTSSGTGELFF
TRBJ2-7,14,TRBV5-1,CASSTGLGSYEQYF
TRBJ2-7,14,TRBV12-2,CASRPGWVTYEQYF
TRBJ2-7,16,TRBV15,CATSRDVTGTGGEQYF
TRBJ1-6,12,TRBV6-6,CAGGQGNSPLHF
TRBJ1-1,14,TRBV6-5,CASSSRRAINPPFF
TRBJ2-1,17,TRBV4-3,CASSQVTGGGGYNEQFF
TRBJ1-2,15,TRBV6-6,CASIPRGRESYGYTF
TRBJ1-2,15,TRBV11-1,CASSRWGREEYGYTF
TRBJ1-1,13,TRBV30,CAWNVFGGTEAFF
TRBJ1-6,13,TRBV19,CASRGTANSPLHF
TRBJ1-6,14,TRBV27,CASSFEGYNSPLHF
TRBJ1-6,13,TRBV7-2,CASMERRNSPLHF
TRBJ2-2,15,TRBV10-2,CASRYRQEGTGELFF
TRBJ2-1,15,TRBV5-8,CASSLGLVGYNEQFF
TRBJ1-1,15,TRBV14,CASSQEAGRYTEAFF
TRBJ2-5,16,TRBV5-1,CASSLVAGGPQETQYF
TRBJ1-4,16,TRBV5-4,CASSYSGGRVSEKLFF
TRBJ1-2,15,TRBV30,CAWRFGTLRTSGYTF
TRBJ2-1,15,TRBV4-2,CASSQGLAGYNEQFF
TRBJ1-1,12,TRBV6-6,CASSVVRAEAFF
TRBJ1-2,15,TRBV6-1,CASKQTGGASYGYTF
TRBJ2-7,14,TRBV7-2,CASREGQGWYEQYF
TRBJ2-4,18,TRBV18,CASSPVPSTEIAKNIQYF
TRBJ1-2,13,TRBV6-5,CASRPGLSYGYTF